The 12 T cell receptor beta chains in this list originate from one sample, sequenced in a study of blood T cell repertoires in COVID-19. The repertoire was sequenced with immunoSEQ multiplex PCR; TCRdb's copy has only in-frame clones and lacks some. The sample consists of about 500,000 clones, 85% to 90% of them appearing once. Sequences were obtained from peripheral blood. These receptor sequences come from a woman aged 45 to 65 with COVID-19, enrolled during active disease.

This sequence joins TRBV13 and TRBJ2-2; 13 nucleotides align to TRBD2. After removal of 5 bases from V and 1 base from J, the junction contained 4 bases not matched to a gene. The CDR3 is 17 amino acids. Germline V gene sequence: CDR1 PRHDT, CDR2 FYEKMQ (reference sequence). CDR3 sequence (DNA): TGTGCCAGCAGCCTGGGGACTAGCGGGATGAACACCGGGGAGCTGTTTTTT. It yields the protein CASSLGTSGMNTGELFF.

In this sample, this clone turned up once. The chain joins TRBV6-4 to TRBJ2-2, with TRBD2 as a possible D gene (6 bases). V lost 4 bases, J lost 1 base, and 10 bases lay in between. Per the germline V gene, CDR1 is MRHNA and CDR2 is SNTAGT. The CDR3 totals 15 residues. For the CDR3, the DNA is TGTGCCAGCAGTGCTTGGGGGGAGAACACCGGGGAGCTGTTTTTT. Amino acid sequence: CASSAWGENTGELFF.

The CDR3 sequence is CASSTDRVRELFF. Written as DNA, the CDR3 is TGTGCCAGCAGCACCGACAGGGTCAGAGAGCTGTTTTTT. This chain uses TRBV9 with TRBJ2-2; 7 nucleotides match TRBD1. Losses at the gene ends were 4 bases for V and 11 bases for J; bases not matched to a gene: 8. The CDR3 runs 13 residues. The V gene's germline CDR1 is SGDLS and CDR2 YYNGEE.

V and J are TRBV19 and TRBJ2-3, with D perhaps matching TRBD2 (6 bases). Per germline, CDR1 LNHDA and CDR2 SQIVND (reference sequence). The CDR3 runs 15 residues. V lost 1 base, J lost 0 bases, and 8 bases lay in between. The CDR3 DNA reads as TGTGCCAGTAGTATAGCGGCGGGGAGCACAGATACGCAGTATTTT. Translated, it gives CASSIAAGSTDTQYF.

The CDR3, as DNA: TGTGCCAGCAGCTCTAGGGCACAGGAAAGCTCCTACAATGAGCAGTTCTTC. Translation gives CASSSRAQESSYNEQFF. The chain is built from TRBV9 and TRBJ2-1, with a weak D call TRBD1 (5 bases). The length of the CDR3 is 17 residues. Germline V gives CDR1 SGDLS, CDR2 YYNGEE. Trimming took off 4 bases at V and 0 bases at J, with 17 bases between the two ends.

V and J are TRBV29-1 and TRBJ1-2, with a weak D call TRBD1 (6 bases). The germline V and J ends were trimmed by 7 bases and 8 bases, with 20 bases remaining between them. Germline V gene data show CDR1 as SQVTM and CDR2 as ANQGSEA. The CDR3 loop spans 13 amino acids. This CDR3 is CSGGGRDIQGYTF. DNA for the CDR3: TGCAGCGGGGGAGGCCGGGACATCCAGGGCTACACCTTC.

The CDR3 bases are TGTGCCAGCAGCTCCGGGACAGGGACCTATGGCTACACCTTC. Amino acid sequence: CASSSGTGTYGYTF. The chain carries TRBV7-8 and TRBJ1-2, with 9 positions matching TRBD1. Germline loops: CDR1 SGHVS, CDR2 FQNEAQ. The CDR3 loop spans 14 amino acids. The V gene end was trimmed by 4 bases and the J gene end by 4 bases; junction bases not matched to a gene: 4.

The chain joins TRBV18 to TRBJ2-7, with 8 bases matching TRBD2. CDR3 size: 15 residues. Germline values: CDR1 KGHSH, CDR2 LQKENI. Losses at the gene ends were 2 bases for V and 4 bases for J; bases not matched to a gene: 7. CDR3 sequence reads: CASSPSGLAGYEQYF. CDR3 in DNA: TGTGCCAGCTCACCATCAGGACTAGCTGGGTACGAGCAGTACTTC.

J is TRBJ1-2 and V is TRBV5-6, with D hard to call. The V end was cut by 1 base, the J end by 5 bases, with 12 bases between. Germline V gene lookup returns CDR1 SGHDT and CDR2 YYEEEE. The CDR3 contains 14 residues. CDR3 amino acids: CASSLLQTLYGYTF. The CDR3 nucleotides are TGTGCCAGCAGCTTGCTTCAGACTCTTTATGGCTACACCTTC.

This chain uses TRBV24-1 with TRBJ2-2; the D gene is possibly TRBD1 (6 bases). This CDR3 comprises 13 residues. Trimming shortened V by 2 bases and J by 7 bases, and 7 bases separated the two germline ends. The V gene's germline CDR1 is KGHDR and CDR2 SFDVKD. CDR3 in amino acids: CATSDSGVGELFF. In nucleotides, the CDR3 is TGTGCCACCAGTGATTCAGGGGTCGGGGAGCTGTTTTTT.

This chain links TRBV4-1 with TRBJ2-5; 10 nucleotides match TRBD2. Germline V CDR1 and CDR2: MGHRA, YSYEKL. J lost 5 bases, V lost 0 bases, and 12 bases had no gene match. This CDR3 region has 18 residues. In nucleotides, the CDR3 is TGCGCCAGCAGCCAAGATCGGGCGAGCGGGGGGGCCGGGGAGACCCAGTACTTC. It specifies CASSQDRASGGAGETQYF.

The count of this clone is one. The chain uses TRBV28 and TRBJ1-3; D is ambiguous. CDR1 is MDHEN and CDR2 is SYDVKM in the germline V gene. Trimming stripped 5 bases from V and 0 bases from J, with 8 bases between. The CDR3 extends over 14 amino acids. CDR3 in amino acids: CASSPLSSGNTIYF. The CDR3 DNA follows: TGTGCCAGCAGTCCCCTTTCCTCTGGAAACACCATATATTTT.